The 12 T cell receptor beta chains below come from one sample, sequenced in a study of T cell responses to AZD1222 COVID-19 vaccine. Repertoires were generated with immunoSEQ multiplex PCR, while TCRdb's copy carries only in-frame clones and drops some. The sample lists 250,000 to 300,000 clones; almost 95% were seen once. The sequences come from peripheral blood, collected 28 days after the second AZD1222 dose. The receptors were sampled from an adult who received the AZD1222 COVID-19 vaccine.

This chain joins TRBV9 and TRBJ1-1; D is uncertain. Trimming shortened V by 0 bases and J by 3 bases, and 9 bases separated the two germline ends. CDR3 length: 14 residues. CDR1 and CDR2 from the germline V gene are SGDLS and YYNGEE. This chain's CDR3 is CASSVEGRDTEAFF. Written as DNA, the CDR3 is TGTGCCAGCAGCGTAGAGGGTCGGGACACTGAAGCTTTCTTT.

The V call is TRBV11-2, the J call TRBJ1-2, with a weak D call TRBD1 (6 bases). Germline V gene data show CDR1 as SGHAT and CDR2 as FQNNGV. Trimming removed 5 bases from V and 8 bases from J, with 21 bases in between. This CDR3 comprises 15 residues. In nucleotides, the CDR3 is TGTGCCAGCAGCCGAGACCCAGGACAGCCTCTCGGCTACACCTTC. Protein product: CASSRDPGQPLGYTF.

The chain couples TRBV5-5 to TRBJ2-7, with 8 bases aligning to TRBD1. V was pared by 0 bases and J by 10 bases, with 12 bases of the junction left unmatched. CDR3 length: 15 residues. Germline V gene lookup returns CDR1 SGHKS and CDR2 YYEKEE (reference sequence). DNA for the CDR3: TGTGCCAGCAGCTTGGTTGTGACAGGGGATACCGGTCAGTACTTC. Protein product: CASSLVVTGDTGQYF.

V usage is TRBV5-5 and J usage is TRBJ1-6; 8 bases fit TRBD1. The CDR3 has 16 amino acids. The germline V gene has CDR1 SGHKS and CDR2 YYEKEE (reference sequence). V was pared by 5 bases and J by 3 bases, with 7 bases of the junction left unmatched. Here the CDR3 DNA reads TGTGCCAGCAGGTTGACAGGGGCAATCTATAATTCACCCCTCCACTTT. Translation gives CASRLTGAIYNSPLHF. Using reference TRBV5-5 and TRBJ1-6 for the parts outside the CDR3, the full variable domain is DAGVTQSPTHLIKTRGQQVTLRCSPISGHKSVSWYQQVLGQGPQFIFQYYEKEERGRGNFPDRFSARQFPNYSSELNVNALLLGDSALYLCASRLTGAIYNSPLHFGNGTRLTVT.

This clone was found once. This sequence joins TRBV7-6 and TRBJ2-3, with 8 bases matching TRBD2. J gave up 2 bases and V 3 bases, and 7 bases lay outside the gene matches. CDR1 and CDR2 (germline): SGHVS, FNYEAQ. CDR3 length: 16 amino acids. This chain's CDR3 is CASSLIQREHTDTQYF. Written as DNA, the CDR3 is TGTGCCAGCAGCTTGATACAGCGGGAGCACACAGATACGCAGTATTTT.

The gene calls are TRBV3-1 (or the pseudogene TRBV3-2) and TRBJ2-7; D remains ambiguous. The CDR3 consists of 14 residues. Trimming cost V 6 bases and J 2 bases, with 14 bases left between them. Germline lookup yields CDR1 LGHDT and CDR2 YNNKEL (reference sequence). The CDR3 coding sequence is TGTGCCAGCAGTTCCCCGGGTCCTACCTACGAGCAGTACTTC. Translating gives CASSSPGPTYEQYF.

This chain joins TRBV7-3 and TRBJ2-3; the D is unclear. Deletions cut 3 bases from V and 3 bases from J, with 7 bases between. This CDR3 is 13 amino acids long. Germline CDR1 and CDR2: SGHTA and FQGTGA. The CDR3 region has the DNA TGTGCCAGCAGCTTTGGGTCAACAGATACGCAGTATTTT. Translation gives CASSFGSTDTQYF. Supplemented by reference TRBV7-3 and TRBJ2-3, the full variable domain reads GAGVSQTPSNKVTEKGKYVELRCDPISGHTALYWYRQSLGQGPEFLIYFQGTGAADDSGLPNDRFFAVRPEGSVSTLKIQRTERGDSAVYLCASSFGSTDTQYFGPGTRLTVL.

For this clone: Since no conserved phenylalanine or tryptophan closes the CDR3, a read error is the likely cause. The gene calls are TRBV7-9 and TRBJ1-1, with D perhaps TRBD1 (5 bases). This CDR3 has 15 residues. The V end was cut by 2 bases, the J end by 7 bases, with 17 bases between. CDR1 and CDR2 (germline): SEHNR, FQNEAQ (reference sequence). The CDR3 sequence: CASSLPSWGLNEAFL. The CDR3 region has the DNA TGTGCCAGCAGCTTACCCTCGTGGGGGTTGAATGAAGCTTTCCTT.

The V gene is TRBV4-1, the J gene TRBJ2-2; the D is unclear. The length of the CDR3 is 14 residues. Germline V gene data show CDR1 as MGHRA and CDR2 as YSYEKL. The V end was cut by 0 bases, the J end by 1 base, with 3 bases between. The CDR3 loop reads CASSQDWNTGELFF. The CDR3 bases are TGCGCCAGCAGCCAAGATTGGAACACCGGGGAGCTGTTTTTT.

This chain joins TRBV6-5 and TRBJ2-2; 10 bases agree with TRBD2. V gave up 8 bases and J gave up 7 bases; unmatched junction bases: 10. The CDR3 loop spans 15 amino acids. CDR1 MNHEY and CDR2 SVGAGI come from the germline V gene. The CDR3 here is CASSSGRAIIGELFF. The CDR3 DNA sequence: TGTGCCAGCTCGAGCGGGAGGGCCATTATCGGGGAGCTGTTTTTT.

This clone was found once. This chain joins TRBV19 and TRBJ1-5, with TRBD1 as a possible D gene (6 bases). The V end lost 3 bases, the J end lost 6 bases, and 12 bases lay between the germline ends. The germline CDR1 and CDR2 sequences are LNHDA and SQIVND (reference sequence). The CDR3 loop spans 14 amino acids. This chain's CDR3 is CASSIGGGGQPQHF. The CDR3 DNA follows: TGTGCCAGTAGTATCGGTGGGGGCGGTCAGCCCCAGCATTTT. Using reference TRBV19 and TRBJ1-5 for the parts outside the CDR3, the full variable domain is DGGITQSPKYLFRKEGQNVTLSCEQNLNHDAMYWYRQDPGQGLRLIYYSQIVNDFQKGDIAEGYSVSREKKESFPLTVTSAQKNPTAFYLCASSIGGGGQPQHFGDGTRLSIL.

This clone was seen only once. The genes are TRBV6-5 and TRBJ1-2, with TRBD1 as a possible D gene (5 bases). The CDR3 is 13 residues long. Trimming shortened V by 4 bases and J by 4 bases, and 10 bases separated the two germline ends. From germline, CDR1 is MNHEY and CDR2 SVGAGI. The CDR3 sequence is CASSWGVGYGYTF. CDR3 DNA sequence: TGTGCCAGCAGTTGGGGGGTCGGCTATGGCTACACCTTC.